Sequencing of this T cell receptor (beta chain) was carried out in a study of blood T cell repertoires in COVID-19. Background on the study: The cDNA or gDNA used as material had been derived from T cells, B-cell-depleted T cells, or PBMCs.

This table comes from immunoSEQ multiplex PCR, and its TCRdb copy is limited to in-frame clones, with some not included. The table includes fewer than 500,000 clones, 70% to 90% detected once. The germline gives CDR1 GTSNPN, CDR2 SVGIG (reference sequence). The V and J ends lost 4 bases and 9 bases respectively, with 10 bases between them. The CDR3 is 11 amino acids. The sequence was collected from a woman younger than 35 with acute COVID-19. The rearrangement links TRBV30 to TRBJ2-1, with D maybe TRBD2 (6 bases). The sample consisted of PBMCs or T cells enriched from blood (not recorded which). The CDR3 DNA is TGTGCCTGGAATCCCGGGGGTGAGCAGTTCTTC. Residues: CAWNPGGEQFF.